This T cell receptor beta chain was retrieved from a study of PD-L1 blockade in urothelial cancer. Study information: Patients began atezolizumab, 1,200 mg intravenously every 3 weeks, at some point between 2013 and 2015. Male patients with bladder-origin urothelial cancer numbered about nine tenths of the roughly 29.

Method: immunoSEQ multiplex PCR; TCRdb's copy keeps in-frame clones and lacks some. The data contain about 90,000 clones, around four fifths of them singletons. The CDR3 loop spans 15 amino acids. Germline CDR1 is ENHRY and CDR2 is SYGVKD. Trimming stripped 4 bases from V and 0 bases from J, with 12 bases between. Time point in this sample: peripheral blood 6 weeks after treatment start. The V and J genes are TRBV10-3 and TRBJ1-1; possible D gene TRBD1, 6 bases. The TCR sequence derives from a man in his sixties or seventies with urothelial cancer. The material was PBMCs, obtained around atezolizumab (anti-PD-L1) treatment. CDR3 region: CAISAGALMNTEAFF. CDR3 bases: TGTGCCATCAGTGCAGGGGCCCTTATGAACACTGAAGCTTTCTTT.